These 11 T cell receptor beta chains were sequenced from one sample in a study of OX40 agonist ivuxolimab in advanced cancers. Profiled with immunoSEQ multiplex PCR; TCRdb holds only in-frame clones, not every one. This table holds tens of thousands of clones, approximately 90% found once. The starting material was CD4+ or CD8+ T cells sorted from blood, obtained in a trial of the OX40 agonist ivuxolimab. These receptors originate from an adult with an advanced solid tumor such as melanoma, head and neck, liver or kidney cancer.

This clone was seen only once. The V and J genes are TRBV14 and TRBJ1-4; D is ambiguous. V was trimmed by 2 bases and J by 14 bases, leaving 12 bases between them. CDR3 size: 12 residues. In germline, CDR1 is SGHDN, CDR2 FVKESK. As DNA, the CDR3 is TGTGCCAGCAGCCAATTCCCGAGGACCCTGTTTTTT. Translated: CASSQFPRTLFF.

V gene TRBV7-3 combines with J gene TRBJ2-5; the D gene is possibly TRBD2 (7 bases). There are 14 residues in the CDR3. Germline lookup yields CDR1 SGHTA and CDR2 FQGTGA. Trimming took off 4 bases at V and 3 bases at J, with 12 bases between the two ends. This chain's CDR3 is CASSSGGGKETQYF. The CDR3 DNA reads as TGTGCCAGCAGCTCAGGCGGGGGCAAAGAGACCCAGTACTTC.

CDR3 residues: CASSSTGYTYNEQFF. The CDR3 bases are TGTGCCAGCAGTTCGACAGGCTATACCTACAATGAGCAGTTCTTC. The chain couples TRBV6-5 to TRBJ2-1; weak D call: TRBD1 (6 bases). The germline gives CDR1 MNHEY, CDR2 SVGAGI. Trimming stripped 4 bases from V and 2 bases from J, with 12 bases between. The CDR3 has 15 amino acids.

The chain has TRBV4-1 and TRBJ1-5, with TRBD1 matching 11 bases. The germline V gene encodes CDR1 MGHRA and CDR2 YSYEKL. The CDR3 is 16 amino acids. V gave up 0 bases and J gave up 4 bases; unmatched junction bases: 2. The CDR3 region has the DNA TGCGCCAGCAGCCAAGATGGGACAGGGGGAAATCAGCCCCAGCATTTT. Translation: CASSQDGTGGNQPQHF.

A single count supports this clone. The chain couples TRBV5-8 to TRBJ2-5; D is uncertain. The CDR3 loop spans 15 amino acids. Trimming pared 6 bases from V and 2 bases from J, leaving 17 bases between. The germline CDR1 and CDR2 sequences are SGHTS and YDEGEE. Here the CDR3 DNA reads TGTGCCAGCAACACATTCCGAGAACCGCAAGAGACCCAGTACTTC. It specifies CASNTFREPQETQYF. The full variable domain, in which reference TRBV5-8 and TRBJ2-5 provide the parts outside the CDR3, is EAGVTQSPTHLIKTRGQQATLRCSPISGHTSVYWYQQALGLGLQFLLWYDEGEERNRGNFPPRFSGRQFPNYSSELNVNALELEDSALYLCASNTFREPQETQYFGPGTRLLVL.

This chain connects TRBV4-1 to TRBJ2-2, with 8 bases identical to TRBD1. Germline V lookup: CDR1 MGHRA, CDR2 YSYEKL. Unmatched junction bases numbered 6, after V lost 5 bases and J lost 7 bases. The CDR3 consists of 14 residues. The CDR3 DNA reads TGCGCCAGCAGCACAGGACAGGGTATCGGGGAGCTGTTTTTT. The encoded protein is CASSTGQGIGELFF.

Worth noting for this clone: Distinct nucleotide sequences in the sample also encode this CDR3. The V call is TRBV4-2, the J call TRBJ2-1; D gene uncertain. Trimming took 1 base from V and 7 from J, leaving 2 bases between them. The germline gives CDR1 LGHNA, CDR2 YNFKEQ. The CDR3 length is 11 residues. The CDR3 DNA follows: TGTGCCAGCAGCCAAGGGAATGAGCAGTTCTTC. Protein product: CASSQGNEQFF.

This chain links TRBV13 with TRBJ2-3; possibly TRBD2 for D (6 bases). CDR1 is PRHDT and CDR2 is FYEKMQ in the germline V gene (reference sequence). Trimming pared 4 bases from V and 4 bases from J, leaving 15 bases between. The CDR3 is 15 residues long. CDR3 region: CASSSSGTRADTQYF. For the CDR3, the DNA is TGTGCCAGCAGCTCTTCCGGGACTCGGGCAGATACGCAGTATTTT.

The genes are TRBV7-9 and TRBJ1-1; D gene ambiguous. V lost 2 bases and J 4 bases, leaving 2 bases between the germline ends. CDR1 is SEHNR, CDR2 FQNEAQ, per germline (reference sequence). The length of the CDR3 is 11 residues. The CDR3 region is CASSLSTEAFF. CDR3 bases: TGTGCCAGCAGCTTAAGCACTGAAGCTTTCTTT.

The chain has TRBV7-6 and TRBJ1-2; 9 bases are a match to TRBD1. The CDR3 loop spans 15 amino acids. With V trimmed by 5 bases and J by 6 bases, 10 bases remained unmatched. Germline CDR1 is SGHVS and CDR2 is FNYEAQ. The CDR3 DNA reads as TGTGCCAGCAGCCGGGACAGGGAAGGGGTCCATGGCTACACCTTC. Its translation: CASSRDREGVHGYTF.

The chain links TRBV7-3 to TRBJ2-3; possible D gene TRBD1, 5 bases. From germline, CDR1 is SGHTA and CDR2 FQGTGA. The CDR3 sequence is 15 residues long. The V end lost 5 bases, the J end lost 0 bases, and 12 bases lay between the germline ends. The CDR3 DNA reads TGTGCCAGCAGCACAGGAGTACTTAGCACAGATACGCAGTATTTT. The encoded protein is CASSTGVLSTDTQYF.